What follows are 29 T cell receptor beta chains derived from one specimen sequenced in a study of cytomegalovirus exposure and HLA in healthy donors. Using immunoSEQ multiplex PCR, the repertoire was profiled, and TCRdb retains in-frame clones only, with some absent. The data contain fewer than 200,000 clones, about 86% of them singletons. Sequencing input: PBMCs. The receptors were gathered from a woman aged 25 to 45 in good health and CMV-seronegative.

The V and J genes are TRBV20-1 and TRBJ2-1, with D possibly being TRBD1 (5 bases). V lost 6 bases, J lost 9 bases, and 12 bases lay in between. Germline V gene lookup returns CDR1 DFQATT and CDR2 SNEGSKA (reference sequence). The CDR3 runs to 11 residues. The CDR3, as DNA: TGCAGTGCCTGGACAATGAGTGAGCAGTTCTTC. Its protein product is CSAWTMSEQFF.

Comment on this clone: The sample carries other DNA sequences with the same CDR3. The CDR3: CASSIGIGPTYEQYF. In nucleotides, the CDR3 is TGTGCCAGTAGTATAGGTATAGGACCCACCTACGAGCAGTACTTC. This chain links TRBV19 with TRBJ2-7; D gene unclear. The CDR3 totals 15 residues. CDR1 and CDR2 (germline): LNHDA, SQIVND (reference sequence). Deletions cut 1 base from V and 2 bases from J, with 12 bases between.

The rearrangement uses TRBV7-3 and TRBJ1-1; D unresolved. CDR3 length: 15 amino acids. V was cut by 1 base and J by 0 bases, with 9 bases left in between. Germline CDR1 reads SGHTA; CDR2 reads FQGTGA. This CDR3 is CASSLKGEMNTEAFF. CDR3 coding DNA: TGTGCCAGCAGCTTAAAGGGAGAGATGAACACTGAAGCTTTCTTT. Full variable domain (remainder filled in from reference TRBV7-3 and TRBJ1-1): GAGVSQTPSNKVTEKGKYVELRCDPISGHTALYWYRQSLGQGPEFLIYFQGTGAADDSGLPNDRFFAVRPEGSVSTLKIQRTERGDSAVYLCASSLKGEMNTEAFFGQGTRLTVV.

A single count supports this clone. The CDR3 loop reads CASRRETGQPQHF. The CDR3 DNA reads TGTGCCAGCAGGAGGGAGACAGGTCAGCCCCAGCATTTT. The rearrangement joins TRBV7-3 to TRBJ1-5, with TRBD1 as a possible D gene (6 bases). V gave up 6 bases and J gave up 6 bases, with 12 bases separating them. From germline, CDR1 is SGHTA and CDR2 FQGTGA. The CDR3 consists of 13 residues.

The rearrangement joins TRBV7-8 to TRBJ1-1; 8 nucleotides align to TRBD1. Germline CDR1 and CDR2: SGHVS and FQNEAQ. J was trimmed by 5 bases and V by 5 bases; bases with no gene match: 7. CDR3 length equals 14 residues. The CDR3 DNA reads TGTGCCAGCAGCCAAGACAGGGGTTTTACTGAAGCTTTCTTT. Its translation is CASSQDRGFTEAFF.

The V and J genes are TRBV7-3 and TRBJ1-1, with TRBD1 matching 7 bases. V gave up 5 bases and J gave up 4 bases; unmatched junction bases: 4. The germline V gene has CDR1 SGHTA and CDR2 FQGTGA. This CDR3 contains 13 residues. CDR3 protein: CASSQDRVTEAFF. CDR3 nucleotide sequence: TGTGCCAGCAGCCAAGACAGGGTCACTGAAGCTTTCTTT.

The chain has TRBV19 and TRBJ1-1; TRBD1 matches 7 bases. The CDR3 length is 13 residues. V gave up 10 bases and J gave up 3 bases; unmatched junction bases: 8. From germline, CDR1 is LNHDA and CDR2 SQIVND (reference sequence). The CDR3, as DNA: TGTGCCATCAAGACAGGGTCGGACACTGAAGCTTTCTTT. Protein product: CAIKTGSDTEAFF.

The chain recombines TRBV14 with TRBJ1-1; D gene uncertain. The CDR3 sequence is 12 residues long. Germline values: CDR1 SGHDN, CDR2 FVKESK. V was cut by 1 base and J by 5 bases, with 5 bases left in between. The CDR3 here is CASSQVGTEAFF. The DNA of the CDR3 is TGTGCCAGCAGCCAAGTAGGGACTGAAGCTTTCTTT.

The CDR3 here is CASSSGTGVDEQYF. CDR3 in DNA: TGTGCCAGCAGTTCCGGGACAGGGGTCGACGAGCAGTACTTC. The chain recombines TRBV7-9 with TRBJ2-7; 10 nucleotides line up with TRBD1. The germline V gene has CDR1 SEHNR and CDR2 FQNEAQ (reference sequence). V dropped 6 bases and J dropped 5; count of bases not matched to a gene: 7. The length of the CDR3 is 14 residues.

The J gene is TRBJ1-2, the V gene TRBV4-1; 7 bases fit TRBD1. The J segment lost 4 bases and the V segment lost 5 bases, leaving 4 bases of the junction unmatched. The CDR3 totals 13 residues. CDR1 is MGHRA and CDR2 is YSYEKL in the germline V gene. This CDR3 reads CASSEQGFYGYTF. The CDR3 region has the DNA TGCGCCAGCAGCGAACAGGGGTTCTATGGCTACACCTTC.

The V call is TRBV28, the J call TRBJ1-1, with TRBD1 identical over 8 bases. The germline CDR1 and CDR2 sequences are MDHEN and SYDVKM. With 4 bases clipped from V and 3 bases from J, the junction kept 4 bases outside the gene matches. The CDR3 extends over 14 amino acids. CDR3 nucleotide sequence: TGTGCCAGCAGTTCGGGACAGGTGGACACTGAAGCTTTCTTT. This translates into CASSSGQVDTEAFF.

The CDR3 DNA sequence: TGCGCCAGCAGCGCCGGGACAGGAAGTTTCTATGGCTACACCTTC. Translation: CASSAGTGSFYGYTF. The rearrangement links TRBV5-1 to TRBJ1-2; the match to TRBD1 covers 8 bases. V was clipped by 4 bases and J by 4 bases; unmatched bases: 9. The CDR3 is 15 residues long. Germline V gene sequence: CDR1 SGHRS, CDR2 YFSETQ.

The V call is TRBV2, the J call TRBJ1-5; D unresolved. This CDR3 region has 12 residues. V was pared by 5 bases and J by 4 bases, with 6 bases between. CDR1 SNHLY and CDR2 FYNNEI come from the germline V gene. CDR3 sequence (DNA): TGTGCCAGCAGTCCCCATAATCAGCCCCAGCATTTT. This encodes CASSPHNQPQHF. Filled out from reference TRBV2 and TRBJ1-5, the complete variable domain reads EPEVTQTPSHQVTQMGQEVILRCVPISNHLYFYWYRQILGQKVEFLVSFYNNEISEKSEIFDDQFSVERPDGSNFTLKIRSTKLEDSAMYFCASSPHNQPQHFGDGTRLSIL.

The chain is built from TRBV5-1 and TRBJ2-3; D call uncertain. V lost 3 bases to trimming and J lost 2 bases, with 13 bases between them. Germline V gives CDR1 SGHRS, CDR2 YFSETQ. The CDR3 spans 15 residues. CDR3 DNA sequence: TGCGCCAGCAGCTCCCAAATCGCCAACACAGATACGCAGTATTTT. This encodes CASSSQIANTDTQYF.

The V and J genes are TRBV12-5 and TRBJ2-4, with 9 bases fitting TRBD1. Germline assignment: CDR1 LGHNT and CDR2 FRNRAP. CDR3 length: 14 amino acids. V trimming: 5 bases; J trimming: 9 bases; junction bases outside the gene matches: 8. Here the CDR3 DNA reads TGTGCTAGTGGTACCGGGACAGGGAAGGCCATTCAGTACTTC. The encoded protein is CASGTGTGKAIQYF. Based on the CDR3 plus reference TRBV12-5 and TRBJ2-4, the full variable domain is DARVTQTPRHKVTEMGQEVTMRCQPILGHNTVFWYRQTMMQGLELLAYFRNRAPLDDSGMPKDRFSAEMPDATLATLKIQPSEPRDSAVYFCASGTGTGKAIQYFGAGTRLSVL.

The rearrangement joins TRBV27 to TRBJ2-7; tentative D call: TRBD2 (6 bases). Trimming took 2 bases from V and 0 from J, leaving 11 bases between them. CDR1 and CDR2 from the germline V gene are MNHEY and SMNVEV (reference sequence). The CDR3 is 15 amino acids. The CDR3 loop is CASSLLTGGSYEQYF. Here the CDR3 DNA reads TGTGCCAGCAGTTTACTAACCGGGGGCTCCTACGAGCAGTACTTC.

This clone occurred once. The CDR3, as DNA: TGTGCCAGCAGCTTATTCGGCGCCGAAGAGACCCAGTACTTC. It specifies CASSLFGAEETQYF. The chain links TRBV7-9 to TRBJ2-5; D is undetermined. The CDR3 covers 14 residues. V lost 2 bases, J lost 3 bases, and 10 bases lay in between. CDR1 and CDR2 from the germline V gene are SEHNR and FQNEAQ (reference sequence). The whole variable domain, filled in from reference TRBV7-9 and TRBJ2-5, reads DTGVSQNPRHKITKRGQNVTFRCDPISEHNRLYWYRQTLGQGPEFLTYFQNEAQLEKSRLLSDRFSAERPKGSFSTLEIQRTEQGDSAMYLCASSLFGAEETQYFGPGTRLLVL.

This chain links TRBV7-9 with TRBJ2-3; D may correspond to TRBD1 or TRBD2 (6 bases each). Germline values: CDR1 SEHNR, CDR2 FQNEAQ (reference sequence). The V gene lost 7 bases and the J gene lost 5 bases, with 22 bases spanning the gap. The CDR3 consists of 16 residues. CDR3 nucleotide sequence: TGTGCCAGCAATTCGTTAACGGGGGCCAATTTAGATACGCAGTATTTT. This codes for CASNSLTGANLDTQYF.

The rearrangement uses TRBV2 and TRBJ2-2; 9 nucleotides line up with TRBD1. Germline CDR1 is SNHLY and CDR2 is FYNNEI. The CDR3 is made up of 15 amino acids. After removal of 6 bases from V and 5 bases from J, the junction contained 7 bases not matched to a gene. The CDR3 here is CASSPTGGLTGELFF. CDR3 nucleotides: TGTGCCAGCAGCCCCACAGGGGGCTTAACCGGGGAGCTGTTTTTT.

This clone was seen a handful of times. The chain links TRBV9 to TRBJ1-4; D gene uncertain. The V end was cut by 7 bases, the J end by 8 bases, with 9 bases between. CDR3 length: 11 residues. The germline CDR1 and CDR2 sequences are SGDLS and YYNGEE. CDR3 amino acids: CASGTGEKLFF. CDR3 sequence (DNA): TGTGCCAGCGGCACGGGGGAAAAACTGTTTTTT.

This clone appeared many times. The chain uses TRBV5-1 and TRBJ1-2; D is unresolved. Trimming pared 5 bases from V and 4 bases from J, leaving 15 bases between. The CDR3 sequence is 14 residues long. In germline, CDR1 is SGHRS, CDR2 YFSETQ. DNA of the CDR3: TGCGCCAGCAGGGAGGGCCCCTCCGTCTATGGCTACACCTTC. As protein: CASREGPSVYGYTF.

This chain joins TRBV9 and TRBJ1-5, with D possibly matching TRBD1 (6 bases). The V end was cut by 0 bases, the J end by 11 bases, with 12 bases between. This CDR3 region has 13 residues. CDR1 and CDR2 (germline): SGDLS, YYNGEE. CDR3 DNA sequence: TGTGCCAGCAGCGTAGCAGGGGATGGGACCCAGCATTTT. It codes for CASSVAGDGTQHF.

The chain recombines TRBV11-2 with TRBJ2-7; D remains unclear. Trimming cost V 5 bases and J 2 bases, with 4 bases left between them. The CDR3 spans 11 residues. Germline V CDR1 and CDR2: SGHAT, FQNNGV. CDR3 coding DNA: TGTGCCAGCAGCCAAGCCTACGAGCAGTACTTC. This sequence encodes CASSQAYEQYF.

This clone was found a few times. The chain joins TRBV4-2 to TRBJ2-2; perhaps TRBD1 as D (6 bases). Trimming cost V 2 bases and J 4 bases, with 14 bases left between them. CDR3 length equals 16 residues. Germline loops: CDR1 LGHNA, CDR2 YNFKEQ. CDR3 amino acids: CASSQSGQLLTGELFF. In DNA form, the CDR3 reads TGTGCCAGCAGCCAATCCGGACAGCTCCTCACCGGGGAGCTGTTTTTT.

This clone turned up a few times. The gene calls are TRBV13 and TRBJ2-7, with 8 positions matching TRBD1. The V segment lost 5 bases and the J segment 6 bases; nucleotides outside the gene matches: 9. Germline CDR1 reads PRHDT; CDR2 reads FYEKMQ (reference sequence). The CDR3 runs to 14 residues. CDR3 sequence (DNA): TGTGCCAGCAGCCCCCGGACAGGGAGGATCGAGCAGTACTTC. Translation: CASSPRTGRIEQYF. Full variable domain (remainder filled in from reference TRBV13 and TRBJ2-7): AAGVIQSPRHLIKEKRETATLKCYPIPRHDTVYWYQQGPGQDPQFLISFYEKMQSDKGSIPDRFSAQQFSDYHSELNMSSLELGDSALYFCASSPRTGRIEQYFGPGTRLTVT.

V usage is TRBV7-6 and J usage is TRBJ2-7; 7 positions agree with TRBD1. Trimming removed 1 base from V and 3 bases from J; junction bases left unmatched: 9. The CDR3 covers 16 residues. Germline CDR1 and CDR2: SGHVS and FNYEAQ. The CDR3 DNA is TGTGCCAGCAGCTTAGATTCTGGACAGGCAGTCTACGAGCAGTACTTC. It codes for CASSLDSGQAVYEQYF.

Concerning this clone itself: Different DNA sequences within this sample yield the same CDR3. V usage is TRBV4-3 and J usage is TRBJ2-7, with 7 bases lining up with TRBD2. Per the germline V gene, CDR1 is LGHNA and CDR2 is YSLEER. The junction had 5 bases not matched to a gene; V was cut back by 3 bases and J by 0 bases. The CDR3 totals 15 residues. The CDR3 loop is CASSQLTGGSYEQYF. Written as DNA, the CDR3 is TGCGCCAGCAGCCAGTTGACGGGGGGCTCCTACGAGCAGTACTTC.

The chain links TRBV5-1 to TRBJ1-1; no reliable D call. The CDR3 loop spans 13 amino acids. Trimming shortened V by 5 bases and J by 0 bases, and 8 bases separated the two germline ends. Germline V gene lookup returns CDR1 SGHRS and CDR2 YFSETQ. CDR3 sequence (DNA): TGCGCCAGCAGGATTTCCGTGAACACTGAAGCTTTCTTT. Encoded protein: CASRISVNTEAFF. The variable domain in full, completed from reference TRBV5-1 and TRBJ1-1, reads KAGVTQTPRYLIKTRGQQVTLSCSPISGHRSVSWYQQTPGQGLQFLFEYFSETQRNKGNFPGRFSGRQFSNSRSEMNVSTLELGDSALYLCASRISVNTEAFFGQGTRLTVV.

This clone occurred once. The chain combines TRBV10-3 with TRBJ1-1; the D is unclear. The V and J ends lost 3 bases and 0 bases respectively, with 5 bases between them. CDR1 is ENHRY and CDR2 is SYGVKD in the germline V gene. The CDR3 has 13 residues. The CDR3 region has the DNA TGTGCCATCAGTGAACGACTGAACACTGAAGCTTTCTTT. Protein product: CAISERLNTEAFF.